Here is one TCR beta chain with its context. PCR used 60 Vbeta primers and 13 Jbeta primers. Sequencing used immunoSEQ multiplex PCR; TCRdb keeps in-frame clones, though not all of them. This sample carries about 120,000 clones, approximately 80% of them seen once, and the ten largest clones take roughly 2.7%. The germline V gene encodes CDR1 LNHDA and CDR2 SQIVND (reference sequence). The CDR3 sequence is 12 residues long. The data were taken from a study of cytomegalovirus exposure and HLA in healthy donors. The sequencing input was PBMCs. The rearrangement links TRBV19 to TRBJ1-2; D perhaps matches TRBD1 (6 bases). This sequence was found in a female donor in good health and CMV-seronegative. CDR3: CAAQIAQGGYTF. The CDR3 region has the DNA TGTGCGGCCCAGATTGCACAGGGAGGCTACACCTTC. The variable domain in full, completed from reference TRBV19 and TRBJ1-2, reads DGGITQSPKYLFRKEGQNVTLSCEQNLNHDAMYWYRQDPGQGLRLIYYSQIVNDFQKGDIAEGYSVSREKKESFPLTVTSAQKNPTAFYLCAAQIAQGGYTFGSGTRLTVV.